One and the same sample provided the 18 T cell receptor beta chains below, sequenced in a study of T cells after yellow fever vaccination. TCRdb re-called the 5' RACE reads with MiXCR, one entry per CDR3 protein. The sample carries roughly 310,000 distinct CDR3 sequences, less than 4.5% recorded once. Sequenced material: PBMCs, taken on the day of the yellow fever booster vaccination. The receptor source for this set is a man aged 18 to 29 who received the YFV17D yellow fever vaccine.

This clonotype has a count of ten or more. This rearrangement joins TRBV10-3 to TRBJ2-5, with D perhaps being TRBD1 or TRBD2 (5 bases each). The length of the CDR3 is 13 residues. CDR1 and CDR2 from the germline V gene are ENHRY and SYGVKD. V was trimmed by 7 bases and J by 1 base, leaving 10 bases between them. The CDR3 region has the DNA TGTGCCATCAAGGGGACGGCCCAAGAGACCCAGTACTTC. This gives the protein CAIKGTAQETQYF.

This clonotype showed up many times. This chain connects TRBV20-1 to TRBJ2-1; 8 bases align to TRBD2. The CDR3 contains 13 residues. The germline V gene encodes CDR1 DFQATT and CDR2 SNEGSKA (reference sequence). With V trimmed by 8 bases and J by 6 bases, 9 bases remained unmatched. CDR3 amino acids: CSSQRETSNEQFF. CDR3 DNA: TGCAGTTCACAGCGGGAGACGAGCAATGAGCAGTTCTTC.

The CDR3 coding sequence is TGTGCCAGCAGCCTGGAGGCCGATTTACCCGGCTTGGATACGCAGTATTTT. Translating gives CASSLEADLPGLDTQYF. This chain connects TRBV5-4 to TRBJ2-3; a weak D match, TRBD2 (5 bases). CDR1 is SGHNT, CDR2 YYREEE, per germline (reference sequence). The V end lost 4 bases, the J end lost 6 bases, and 24 bases lay between the germline ends. CDR3 length: 17 residues.

Many counts were recorded for this clonotype. The V call is TRBV7-2, the J call TRBJ1-2; D call uncertain. The V and J ends lost 1 base and 4 bases respectively, with 10 bases between them. Germline V gene lookup returns CDR1 SGHTA and CDR2 FQGNSA. The CDR3 consists of 14 residues. The CDR3 region has the DNA TGTGCCAGCAGCTTAGGTGGCAGGTTCTATGGCTACACCTTC. Its translation is CASSLGGRFYGYTF. The full variable domain, in which reference TRBV7-2 and TRBJ1-2 provide the parts outside the CDR3, is GAGVSQSPSNKVTEKGKDVELRCDPISGHTALYWYRQSLGQGLEFLIYFQGNSAPDKSGLPSDRFSAERTGGSVSTLTIQRTQQEDSAVYLCASSLGGRFYGYTFGSGTRLTVV.

V usage is TRBV18 and J usage is TRBJ2-2, with D maybe TRBD2 (6 bases). Germline CDR1 reads KGHSH; CDR2 reads LQKENI. V lost 4 bases, J lost 7 bases, and 13 bases lay in between. The CDR3 spans 14 residues. This chain's CDR3 is CASSRLDGGGELFF. The CDR3 nucleotides are TGTGCCAGCTCACGACTAGACGGTGGCGGGGAGCTGTTTTTT.

The sample holds a few counts of this clonotype. The gene calls are TRBV12-3 or TRBV12-4 and TRBJ2-2; TRBD1 or TRBD2 may be the D gene (6 bases each). The CDR3 totals 18 residues. The ends were cut back, 6 bases at V and 5 bases at J, with 25 bases in the middle. The CDR3 nucleotides are TGTGCCAGCAGACCAACCATGTGGTACAGGGCGGGAACCGGGGAGCTGTTTTTT. It is translated as CASRPTMWYRAGTGELFF.

As DNA, the CDR3 is TGTGCCACCAGTGAACCGACAGTTGACTATGGCTACACCTTC. It yields the protein CATSEPTVDYGYTF. The chain employs TRBV24-1 and TRBJ1-2; possible D gene TRBD1, 5 bases. The CDR3 is 14 residues long. The germline gives CDR1 KGHDR, CDR2 SFDVKD. The V end was cut by 4 bases, the J end by 3 bases, with 11 bases between.

A few counts support this clonotype. This sequence joins TRBV6-5 and TRBJ1-1; maybe TRBD1 (5 bases). Trimming cost V 4 bases and J 0 bases, with 12 bases left between them. This CDR3 comprises 15 residues. Germline lookup yields CDR1 MNHEY and CDR2 SVGAGI. The CDR3 DNA sequence: TGTGCCAGCAGTTCCCTGGGGGTAATGAACACTGAAGCTTTCTTT. It is translated as CASSSLGVMNTEAFF.

This clonotype was counted between two and nine times. The chain couples TRBV4-2 to TRBJ2-1, with no clear D. Germline values: CDR1 LGHNA, CDR2 YNFKEQ. The ends were cut back, 0 bases at V and 8 bases at J, with 8 bases in the middle. The CDR3 extends over 13 amino acids. DNA for the CDR3: TGTGCCAGCAGCCAAGAGGTCTGGGATGAGCAGTTCTTC. Translated: CASSQEVWDEQFF.

This chain joins TRBV18 and TRBJ1-1, with TRBD1 matching 7 bases. Trimming at V came to 3 bases and at J to 7 bases, leaving 5 bases not matched to a gene. The germline V gene encodes CDR1 KGHSH and CDR2 LQKENI. The CDR3 spans 13 residues. In DNA form, the CDR3 reads TGTGCCAGCTCACCTGGGGACAGACTTGAAGCTTTCTTT. The encoded protein is CASSPGDRLEAFF.

This clonotype was counted ten times or more. This chain uses TRBV19 with TRBJ1-5; D not resolved. This CDR3 has 14 amino acids. Trimming took off 7 bases at V and 2 bases at J, with 12 bases between the two ends. Germline V gives CDR1 LNHDA, CDR2 SQIVND (reference sequence). CDR3 coding DNA: TGTGCCAGTAAGGCGGAGGGAGGCAATCAGCCCCAGCATTTT. Its translation: CASKAEGGNQPQHF.

This clonotype has ten or more counts. The genes are TRBV5-6 and TRBJ1-5; 9 nucleotides align to TRBD1. CDR1 and CDR2 (germline): SGHDT, YYEEEE. The CDR3 spans 16 residues. V shed 3 bases, J shed 4 bases, and the junction held 8 bases outside the gene matches. Written as DNA, the CDR3 is TGTGCCAGCAGCTGGGGGCCGACAGGGGGGAATCAGCCCCAGCATTTT. Protein product: CASSWGPTGGNQPQHF.

The sample holds many counts of this clonotype. This chain joins TRBV20-1 and TRBJ1-1; 7 bases align to TRBD1. The CDR3 is made up of 14 amino acids. Germline values: CDR1 DFQATT, CDR2 SNEGSKA (reference sequence). V lost 2 bases to trimming and J lost 1 base; unmatched junction nucleotides: 4. The CDR3 loop reads CSARRGPANTEAFF. CDR3 bases: TGCAGTGCTAGAAGGGGGCCGGCGAACACTGAAGCTTTCTTT.

This clonotype has a handful of counts. The genes are TRBV5-5 and TRBJ1-6; the D gene is possibly TRBD1 (5 bases). V was trimmed by 4 bases and J by 2 bases, leaving 10 bases between them. Germline V gene data show CDR1 as SGHKS and CDR2 as YYEKEE (reference sequence). The CDR3 runs 15 residues. DNA for the CDR3: TGTGCCAGCAGCAGGGGACTAACCTATAATTCACCCCTCCACTTT. This gives the protein CASSRGLTYNSPLHF. Variable domain in full (rest from reference TRBV5-5 and TRBJ1-6): DAGVTQSPTHLIKTRGQQVTLRCSPISGHKSVSWYQQVLGQGPQFIFQYYEKEERGRGNFPDRFSARQFPNYSSELNVNALLLGDSALYLCASSRGLTYNSPLHFGNGTRLTVT.

The J gene is TRBJ2-2, the V gene TRBV9; D not certain. The CDR3 loop spans 16 amino acids. From germline, CDR1 is SGDLS and CDR2 YYNGEE. V was pared by 1 base and J by 3 bases, with 13 bases between. The CDR3 DNA is TGTGCCAGCAGCGTACCTAGAGAACGAGACACCGGGGAGCTGTTTTTT. It encodes CASSVPRERDTGELFF. The variable domain in full, with the rest retrieved from reference TRBV9 and TRBJ2-2, is DSGVTQTPKHLITATGQRVTLRCSPRSGDLSVYWYQQSLDQGLQFLIQYYNGEERAKGNILERFSAQQFPDLHSELNLSSLELGDSALYFCASSVPRERDTGELFFGEGSRLTVL.

The rearrangement links TRBV20-1 to TRBJ2-3, with D hard to call. This CDR3 spans 14 amino acids. Germline V gives CDR1 DFQATT, CDR2 SNEGSKA (reference sequence). Deletions cut 3 bases from V and 3 bases from J, with 13 bases between. CDR3 protein: CSARTTGLTDTQYF. In DNA form, the CDR3 reads TGCAGTGCTAGGACGACTGGGTTGACAGATACGCAGTATTTT.

This clonotype was seen ten or more times. The V gene is TRBV5-1, the J gene TRBJ1-1; D gene unclear. CDR3 length equals 14 residues. The germline CDR1 and CDR2 sequences are SGHRS and YFSETQ. With 0 bases removed from V and 3 bases from J, the gap between germline ends came to 9 bases. The CDR3 DNA sequence: TGCGCCAGCAGCTTGGGCCACTATTACACTGAAGCTTTCTTT. Its translation: CASSLGHYYTEAFF.

The rearrangement uses TRBV19 and TRBJ2-7; a weak D match, TRBD2 (5 bases). This CDR3 has 14 residues. Germline CDR1 and CDR2: LNHDA and SQIVND (reference sequence). Trimming took off 2 bases at V and 5 bases at J, with 13 bases between the two ends. The DNA of the CDR3 is TGTGCCAGTAGTATAAGTCTGGCGGGTGACGAGCAGTACTTC. Protein product: CASSISLAGDEQYF.